These 17 T cell receptor beta chains originate from one sample sequenced in a study of primary melanoma T cells and metastatic recurrence. Clones were sequenced by immunoSEQ multiplex PCR, and TCRdb holds only the in-frame ones, with some missing. The sample consists of approximately 1,500 clones, around 85% of them appearing once. Sequencing was performed on melanoma tumor tissue. All receptors come from a human donor with melanoma.

The gene calls are TRBV6-8 and TRBJ1-6; TRBD1 matches at 8 bases. The CDR3 has 14 amino acids. Germline CDR1 reads MNHGY; CDR2 reads SAAAGT. The DNA of the CDR3 is TGTGCTGTAGCCCAGGGGGCTTATAATTCACCCCTCCACTTT. Translation: CAVAQGAYNSPLHF.

CDR3: CASSLAGTSGATGELFF. In DNA, the CDR3 is TGCGCCAGCAGCTTGGCCGGGACTAGCGGGGCCACCGGGGAGCTGTTTTTT. The rearrangement joins TRBV5-1 to TRBJ2-2; 13 bases are shared with TRBD2. The V segment lost 0 bases and the J segment 4 bases; nucleotides outside the gene matches: 3. Germline V CDR1 and CDR2: SGHRS, YFSETQ. This CDR3 spans 17 amino acids.

The rearrangement joins TRBV25-1 to TRBJ1-1; possibly TRBD1 for D (6 bases). The CDR3 extends over 12 amino acids. The germline CDR1 and CDR2 sequences are MGHDK and SYGVNS. V was pared by 6 bases and J by 3 bases, with 8 bases between. The CDR3 bases are TGTGCCAGCAGGGACAGTTACACTGAAGCTTTCTTT. This codes for CASRDSYTEAFF.

J is TRBJ1-3 and V is TRBV5-1; D not resolved. The V and J ends lost 0 bases and 3 bases respectively, with 10 bases between them. CDR1 is SGHRS, CDR2 YFSETQ, per germline. The CDR3 consists of 15 residues. DNA for the CDR3: TGCGCCAGCAGCTTGGCCGGCAGCCTTGGAAACACCATATATTTT. Its translation is CASSLAGSLGNTIYF.

The CDR3 reads CASTLGLGQGAGGYTF. In DNA, the CDR3 is TGTGCCAGCACCTTGGGATTGGGACAGGGGGCGGGTGGCTACACCTTC. The gene calls are TRBV6-8 and TRBJ1-2; 12 bases agree with TRBD1. Germline values: CDR1 MNHGY, CDR2 SAAAGT. This CDR3 is 16 amino acids long. With 7 bases clipped from V and 7 bases from J, the junction kept 13 bases outside the gene matches.

The V gene is TRBV19, the J gene TRBJ1-1; 8 nucleotides align to TRBD1. With V trimmed by 3 bases and J by 1 base, 1 base remained unmatched. Germline CDR1 LNHDA, CDR2 SQIVND (reference sequence). This CDR3 contains 14 residues. CDR3 sequence (DNA): TGTGCCAGTAGTATGACAGGGGCGAACACTGAAGCTTTCTTT. Its translation: CASSMTGANTEAFF.

The chain uses TRBV30 and TRBJ1-2; D is undetermined. This CDR3 contains 11 residues. The germline gives CDR1 GTSNPN, CDR2 SVGIG (reference sequence). The CDR3 DNA is TGTGCGGGGAATTCCCTCTTTGGCTACACCTTC. Protein sequence: CAGNSLFGYTF.

V gene TRBV11-3 combines with J gene TRBJ1-2, with 10 bases that match TRBD1. The V gene's germline CDR1 is SGHNT and CDR2 YENEEA. The CDR3 totals 14 residues. With V trimmed by 1 base and J by 5 bases, 1 base remained unmatched. The CDR3 nucleotides are TGTGCCAGCAGCTTAGGACAGGGGGCTTATGGCTACACCTTC. Translating gives CASSLGQGAYGYTF. Supplemented by reference TRBV11-3 and TRBJ1-2, the full variable domain reads EAGVVQSPRYKIIEKKQPVAFWCNPISGHNTLYWYLQNLGQGPELLIRYENEEAVDDSQLPKDRFSAERLKGVDSTLKIQPAELGDSAVYLCASSLGQGAYGYTFGSGTRLTVV.

The V and J genes are TRBV5-1 and TRBJ2-7; TRBD1 matches at 7 bases. Looked up from germline, CDR1 is SGHRS and CDR2 is YFSETQ. V was clipped by 0 bases and J by 3 bases; unmatched bases: 3. This CDR3 spans 14 amino acids. CDR3 bases: TGCGCCAGCAGCTTGGTGCCAGGGGGCTACGAGCAGTACTTC. Amino acid sequence: CASSLVPGGYEQYF.

This rearrangement joins TRBV19 to TRBJ2-7; the D gene is possibly TRBD2 (6 bases). Germline-derived CDR1 and CDR2 are LNHDA and SQIVND (reference sequence). V lost 1 base and J 3 bases, leaving 13 bases between the germline ends. CDR3 length equals 15 residues. CDR3 protein: CASSIASGLVYEQYF. CDR3 nucleotides: TGTGCCAGTAGTATAGCAAGCGGGTTGGTCTACGAGCAGTACTTC.

Notes on this clone: At least one nucleotide is ambiguous or was not read, and the resulting amino acid is denoted X. J is TRBJ2-3 and V is TRBV15, with a tentative D call TRBD2 (5 bases). The CDR3 runs to 15 residues. Trimming stripped 1 base from V and 4 bases from J, with 12 bases between. The germline gives CDR1 LNHNV, CDR2 YYDKDF (reference sequence). The CDR3 here is CATSRALGXADTQYF. As DNA, the CDR3 is TGTGCCACCAGCAGAGCACTAGGARGGGCAGATACGCAGTATTTT.

This clone has only a few counts. The chain employs TRBV6-8 and TRBJ2-7, with a possible D match to TRBD2 (6 bases). V lost 3 bases to trimming and J lost 3 bases, with 21 bases between them. The CDR3 is 17 residues long. CDR1 is MNHGY, CDR2 SAAAGT, per germline. The CDR3 spells CASSYHLVWLAIYEQYF. The CDR3 DNA sequence: TGTGCCAGCAGTTATCACCTCGTTTGGCTAGCGATCTACGAGCAGTACTTC.

The chain recombines TRBV6-8 with TRBJ2-1; 9 nucleotides line up with TRBD2. This CDR3 is built from 14 residues. Germline values: CDR1 MNHGY, CDR2 SAAAGT. Germline trimming cut 10 bases from V and 4 bases from J; bases unmatched to any gene: 8. CDR3 in amino acids: CAIGGGRDYNEQFF. CDR3 sequence (DNA): TGTGCCATCGGTGGCGGGAGGGATTACAATGAGCAGTTCTTC.

This chain joins TRBV23-1 and TRBJ2-3; a possible D gene is TRBD1 (6 bases). TRBV23-1 is an ORF for which the function is uncertain. V lost 2 bases, J lost 2 bases, and 17 bases lay in between. There are 17 residues in the CDR3. DNA of the CDR3: TGCGCCAGCAGTCAAGGTCCTGGGGGCCCTTCCACAGATACGCAGTATTTT. Its protein is CASSQGPGGPSTDTQYF.

This chain joins TRBV11-3 and TRBJ2-7; D is unclear. The CDR3 contains 14 residues. V gave up 3 bases and J gave up 5 bases, with 14 bases separating them. Per germline, CDR1 SGHNT and CDR2 YENEEA. Here the CDR3 reads CASSLGQWLDEQYF. The CDR3 coding sequence is TGTGCCAGCAGCTTGGGTCAGTGGTTGGACGAGCAGTACTTC.

This chain uses TRBV11-3 with TRBJ2-3; D is unresolved. The ends were cut back, 0 bases at V and 1 base at J, with 8 bases in the middle. The germline V gene has CDR1 SGHNT and CDR2 YENEEA. The CDR3 is made up of 15 amino acids. The CDR3 nucleotides read TGTGCCAGCAGCTTAGATCTTCTTGGCACAGATACGCAGTATTTT. Translated, it gives CASSLDLLGTDTQYF.

This chain joins TRBV11-3 and TRBJ2-3; 10 bases map to TRBD2. The CDR3 spans 18 residues. Germline assignment: CDR1 SGHNT and CDR2 YENEEA. V gave up 3 bases and J gave up 2 bases; unmatched junction bases: 11. In DNA form, the CDR3 reads TGTGCCAGCAGCTTGGGACTAGCGATCTCACGAACCACAGATACGCAGTATTTT. As protein: CASSLGLAISRTTDTQYF.